Each of the 20 T cell receptor beta chains below was sequenced from the same sample in a study of identical twins. Each CDR3 protein is one row after TCRdb ran MiXCR on the 5' RACE reads. The data hold around 960,000 distinct CDR3 sequences, with roughly 12% observed a single time. The data were also submitted as part of a second study, on yellow fever vaccine responses in identical twins.

The sequencing input was PBMCs. The receptors shown here come from a woman younger than 30 in good health.

This clonotype was counted between two and nine times. CDR3 bases: TGTGCCAGCAGTCCCCTTGTGGGACAGGGCATGGATACGCAGTATTTT. Translated, it gives CASSPLVGQGMDTQYF. The rearrangement joins TRBV6-1 to TRBJ2-3; 9 bases are shared with TRBD1. Per the germline V gene, CDR1 is MNHNS and CDR2 is SASEGT. Unmatched junction bases numbered 12, after V lost 5 bases and J lost 6 bases. This CDR3 has 16 amino acids.

The V gene is TRBV15, the J gene TRBJ2-1; TRBD2 might be the D (6 bases). This CDR3 is 13 amino acids long. Trimming stripped 0 bases from V and 9 bases from J, with 9 bases between. Germline V gene sequence: CDR1 LNHNV, CDR2 YYDKDF (reference sequence). The CDR3 region is CATSRDLASEQFF. The CDR3 DNA is TGTGCCACCAGCAGAGATCTAGCGAGTGAGCAGTTCTTC.

This clonotype was seen ten or more times. The rearrangement uses TRBV20-1 and TRBJ1-5, with D tentatively TRBD1 (5 bases). Germline loops: CDR1 DFQATT, CDR2 SNEGSKA (reference sequence). This CDR3 is built from 12 residues. V was trimmed by 5 bases and J by 3 bases, leaving 8 bases between them. The CDR3 protein is CSAGTDNQPQHF. In DNA form, the CDR3 reads TGCAGTGCTGGGACGGACAATCAGCCCCAGCATTTT.

There are many counts of this clonotype. The gene calls are TRBV12-3 or TRBV12-4 and TRBJ2-3; 7 nucleotides line up with TRBD1. With 6 bases clipped from V and 0 bases from J, the junction kept 6 bases outside the gene matches. This CDR3 is built from 15 residues. CDR3 DNA: TGTGCCAGCAGCATTACAGGGGTTAGCACAGATACGCAGTATTTT. It translates to CASSITGVSTDTQYF.

This clonotype has just a few counts. The chain uses TRBV19 and TRBJ1-4; D possibly corresponds to TRBD1 (6 bases). The CDR3 length is 13 residues. Per the germline V gene, CDR1 is LNHDA and CDR2 is SQIVND (reference sequence). Trimming stripped 8 bases from V and 1 base from J, with 8 bases between. In DNA, the CDR3 is TGTGCCAGTGGACAGAGAACTAATGAAAAACTGTTTTTT. This codes for CASGQRTNEKLFF.

This rearrangement joins TRBV20-1 to TRBJ1-5; D possibly corresponds to TRBD1 (5 bases). V gave up 3 bases and J gave up 1 base, with 19 bases separating them. The CDR3 covers 17 residues. The V gene's germline CDR1 is DFQATT and CDR2 SNEGSKA (reference sequence). CDR3 nucleotides: TGCAGTGCTAGTAGAACTGGGGGAGGTGACAGCAATCAGCCCCAGCATTTT. Translation: CSASRTGGGDSNQPQHF.

This clonotype was counted between two and nine times. The genes are TRBV7-7 and TRBJ2-5, with TRBD1 matching 8 bases. The CDR3 runs to 15 residues. Losses at the gene ends were 1 base for V and 2 bases for J; bases not matched to a gene: 3. Germline V gives CDR1 SSHAT, CDR2 FNYEAQ (reference sequence). The CDR3 coding sequence is TGTGCCAGCAGCTTAGAGACAGGGGCTCAAGAGACCCAGTACTTC. Translated: CASSLETGAQETQYF.

The chain carries TRBV24-1 and TRBJ2-3, with 11 bases matching TRBD2. This CDR3 is 16 amino acids long. CDR1 and CDR2 from the germline V gene are KGHDR and SFDVKD. With 2 bases clipped from V and 6 bases from J, the junction kept 6 bases outside the gene matches. The CDR3 nucleotides are TGTGCCACCAGTGATTCCGGGACTAGCGGCAGGGATACGCAGTATTTT. As protein: CATSDSGTSGRDTQYF.

This clonotype came up many times. The rearrangement joins TRBV29-1 to TRBJ2-5; 8 nucleotides agree with TRBD1. The V gene's germline CDR1 is SQVTM and CDR2 ANQGSEA. The CDR3 totals 15 residues. The J segment lost 6 bases and the V segment lost 0 bases, leaving 9 bases of the junction unmatched. CDR3 sequence (DNA): TGCAGCGTTGAAGATCTTCAAGGACAGGGAAAGACCCAGTACTTC. Translation: CSVEDLQGQGKTQYF.

The chain uses TRBV6-1 and TRBJ2-6; 12 bases are shared with TRBD2. CDR1 is MNHNS, CDR2 SASEGT, per germline. This CDR3 has 19 residues. Trimming took 5 bases from V and 4 from J; bases not matched to a gene: 12. The CDR3 bases are TGTGCCAGCAGTCAAACTAGCGGGGGGCCGTCAAGGGGGGCCAACGTCCTGACTTTC. It yields the protein CASSQTSGGPSRGANVLTF.

The chain carries TRBV4-2 and TRBJ1-2, with D perhaps matching TRBD1 (6 bases). Trimming removed 4 bases at V and 14 bases at J, with 14 bases between. Germline V gives CDR1 LGHNA, CDR2 YNFKEQ. This CDR3 is built from 11 residues. CDR3 sequence reads: CASSLSDSWTF. As DNA, the CDR3 is TGTGCCAGCAGCCTCTCGGACAGCTGGACCTTC.

The V gene is TRBV24-1, the J gene TRBJ1-5, with D possibly TRBD1 on 6 matching bases. From germline, CDR1 is KGHDR and CDR2 SFDVKD. CDR3 length: 16 amino acids. The V end was cut by 4 bases, the J end by 3 bases, with 15 bases between. CDR3: CATSEPTGYANQPQHF. The CDR3 bases are TGTGCCACCAGTGAGCCAACAGGGTATGCCAATCAGCCCCAGCATTTT.

The CDR3 nucleotides read TGTGCCAGCAGTTACGTGGGGGCAACCGAGCAGTACTTC. Residues: CASSYVGATEQYF. This sequence joins TRBV6-5 and TRBJ2-7, with D perhaps TRBD1 (6 bases). The germline V gene has CDR1 MNHEY and CDR2 SVGAGI. Trimming stripped 2 bases from V and 6 bases from J, with 11 bases between. The CDR3 contains 13 residues.

This clonotype was seen repeatedly, ten times or more. The chain couples TRBV15 to TRBJ1-5; D remains unclear. The CDR3 is 15 residues long. Germline loops: CDR1 LNHNV, CDR2 YYDKDF (reference sequence). With 5 bases removed from V and 1 base from J, the gap between germline ends came to 12 bases. As DNA, the CDR3 is TGTGCCACCAGCTTCGGATCTTTGAGCAATCAGCCCCAGCATTTT. As protein: CATSFGSLSNQPQHF. The complete variable domain, with remaining parts taken from reference TRBV15 and TRBJ1-5, reads DAMVIQNPRYQVTQFGKPVTLSCSQTLNHNVMYWYQQKSSQAPKLLFHYYDKDFNNEADTPDNFQSRRPNTSFCFLDIRSPGLGDTAMYLCATSFGSLSNQPQHFGDGTRLSIL.

This clonotype was seen a few times. This chain uses TRBV9 with TRBJ2-2; 11 bases line up with TRBD2. The V and J ends lost 0 bases and 7 bases, in that order; junction bases with no gene match: 8. This CDR3 is built from 17 residues. Germline CDR1 and CDR2: SGDLS and YYNGEE. The CDR3 DNA reads TGTGCCAGCAGCGTAGTAGCGGGAGGGCATGTTGACGGGGAGCTGTTTTTT. Its translation is CASSVVAGGHVDGELFF.

This clonotype occurred many times. The chain has TRBV2 and TRBJ1-1; no clear D. CDR1 is SNHLY, CDR2 FYNNEI, per germline. The CDR3 sequence is 13 residues long. V lost 4 bases, J lost 1 base, and 7 bases lay in between. CDR3 nucleotide sequence: TGTGCCAGCAGTGGAGAGGGGAACACTGAAGCTTTCTTT. Its translation: CASSGEGNTEAFF.

This clonotype turned up a few times. This CDR3 is CASSQEPPPTALSYEQYF. CDR3 nucleotides: TGTGCCAGCAGCCAAGAGCCGCCCCCGACAGCGTTATCCTACGAGCAGTACTTC. The chain employs TRBV3-1 and TRBJ2-7; D perhaps matches TRBD1 (5 bases). The CDR3 has 18 residues. CDR1 and CDR2 (germline): LGHDT, YNNKEL (reference sequence). V lost 0 bases and J lost 1, with 19 bases in between.

This clonotype was counted only a few times. An end of the junction does not agree with germline; a read error may underlie this. This chain uses TRBV11-1 with TRBJ2-2; 11 bases align to TRBD1. CDR1 and CDR2 from the germline V gene are SGHAT and FQDESV (reference sequence). The CDR3 has 15 residues. The CDR3 is CASILGTGGTGELFF. CDR3 nucleotides: TGTGCCAGCATCTTAGGGACAGGGGGCACCGGGGAGCTGTTTTTT.

This chain links TRBV5-1 with TRBJ1-2, with unresolved D. There are 13 residues in the CDR3. V was shortened by 0 bases and J by 8 bases, with 11 bases between the two germline ends. Germline CDR1 and CDR2: SGHRS and YFSETQ. The CDR3 spells CASSLDSGVGYTF. DNA of the CDR3: TGCGCCAGCAGCTTGGATTCAGGAGTGGGCTACACCTTC.

This rearrangement joins TRBV6-2 or TRBV6-3 to TRBJ2-5; TRBD2 matches 9 bases. V dropped 7 bases and J dropped 2; count of bases not matched to a gene: 5. Germline CDR1 reads MNHEY; CDR2 reads SVGEGT. The CDR3 consists of 14 residues. CDR3 protein: CASTSGNPQETQYF. The CDR3 DNA reads as TGTGCCAGCACTAGCGGGAACCCTCAAGAGACCCAGTACTTC.